This T cell receptor beta chain emerged from a study of T-cell reconstitution after alpha-beta-depleted transplantation in children. Study-wide findings and caveats: At the one-year point after transplant, T-cell counts and TCRbeta diversity were found to come mostly from T cells that had been newly produced. After transplant, at about two months, alpha-beta T cells were reportedly derived from several hundred expanded graft clones. There were some patients whose high TCRbeta diversity at day 60 came from surviving recipient T cells and thymic progenitors.

About this clonotype itself: Antigen: not known.

This CDR3 has 15 residues. V was clipped by 4 bases and J by 5 bases, with 19 bases between them. CDR1 is SGDLS, CDR2 YYNGEE, per germline. For TCRbeta, the library was prepared with unique molecular identifiers. TCRdb reprocessed the PCR reads via MiXCR and lists one record per CDR3 protein. The data show about 200,000 distinct CDR3 sequences, 8.4% seen once. This specimen consisted of PBMCs, mostly from graft donor cells, obtained 360 days after TCRalphabeta/CD19-depleted stem cell transplant. This receptor was taken from a male patient aged 2-15 years who had a stem cell transplant for acute myeloid leukemia, so the T cells may come from the graft donor. This chain links TRBV9 with TRBJ2-7; weak D call: TRBD1 (6 bases). Here the CDR3 reads CASSPRQDLPNEQYF. Here the CDR3 DNA reads TGTGCCAGCAGCCCCCGACAGGACCTGCCTAACGAGCAGTACTTC.